A selection of T cell receptor beta chains follows, all from one sample in a study of Graves' ophthalmopathy and Graves' hyperthyroidism. TCRdb reanalysed the multiplex PCR reads using MiXCR and keeps one entry per CDR3 protein. The sample contains some 370,000 distinct CDR3 sequences, about 17% of which appear only once. Sequencing was carried out using peripheral blood. These receptors were taken from an adult woman with stable Graves' hyperthyroidism. The CDR3 runs from the conserved cysteine through the conserved F or W. D genes are given only for firm matches. Clone size is stated in some rows and not others, as once, few, many or a class when expanded.

v_call	d_call	clone_size	j_call	cdr3_aa	cdr3_nt
TRBV20-1	TRBD1	.	TRBJ2-4	CSARPGTGKNIQYF	TGCAGTGCTAGACCCGGGACAGGGAAAAACATTCAGTACTTC
TRBV7-2	.	many	TRBJ2-7	CASSPYGPYEQYF	TGTGCCAGCAGCCCCTACGGGCCGTACGAGCAGTACTTC
TRBV28	TRBD1	.	TRBJ1-6	CASSSQGAGSRLHF	TGTGCCAGCAGTTCTCAGGGGGCCGGTTCGCGCCTCCACTTT
TRBV6-5	TRBD1	.	TRBJ2-7	CASSYYKTGSSEQYF	TGTGCCAGCAGTTATTACAAGACAGGGTCTAGCGAGCAGTACTTC
TRBV6-2/TRBV6-3	.	many	TRBJ1-5	CASKTGGAVEPQHF	TGTGCCAGCAAAACAGGTGGGGCGGTTGAGCCCCAGCATTTT
TRBV12-3/TRBV12-4	.	many	TRBJ2-7	CASSPTLGPYEQYF	TGTGCCAGCAGTCCCACACTGGGCCCCTACGAGCAGTACTTC
TRBV12-3/TRBV12-4	.	.	TRBJ2-7	CTSSFSPAYERYF	TGTACCAGCAGTTTCTCGCCAGCGTACGAGCGGTACTTC
TRBV5-1	.	.	TRBJ2-7	CASSFSMGSYEQYF	TGCGCCAGCAGCTTCTCGATGGGGTCCTACGAGCAGTACTTC
TRBV12-3/TRBV12-4	TRBD2	many	TRBJ2-5	CASSLGTRGRALETQYF	TGTGCCAGCAGTTTAGGGACTCGCGGGAGGGCCTTGGAGACCCAGTACTTC
TRBV3-1	.	once	TRBJ2-7	CASSQRQDRNEQYF	TGTGCCAGCAGCCAGCGACAGGATAGGAACGAGCAGTACTTC
TRBV6-1	.	many	TRBJ2-1	CASSVAEFYNEQFF	TGTGCCAGCAGTGTAGCGGAGTTCTACAATGAGCAGTTCTTC
TRBV6-1	TRBD1	.	TRBJ2-7	CASSFGQGVGEQYF	TGTGCCAGCAGCTTCGGACAGGGAGTGGGTGAGCAGTACTTC
TRBV5-5	TRBD1	many	TRBJ1-6	CASSLGQAGLNSPLHF	TGTGCCAGCAGCCTCGGACAGGCGGGTCTGAATTCACCCCTCCACTTT
TRBV9	TRBD1	few	TRBJ2-7	CASSLSRDRGPQQYF	TGTGCCAGCAGCCTCAGCCGGGACAGGGGGCCCCAGCAGTACTTC
TRBV14	.	many	TRBJ2-5	CASSQVRLQETQYF	TGTGCCAGCAGCCAAGTTAGGCTACAAGAGACCCAGTACTTC
TRBV28	.	many	TRBJ1-3	CASRNPRGSGNTIYF	TGTGCCAGCAGAAACCCCAGGGGTTCTGGAAACACCATATATTTT
TRBV7-9	.	many	TRBJ2-7	CASSLFDSISYEQYF	TGTGCCAGCAGCTTATTTGACAGTATCTCCTACGAGCAGTACTTC
TRBV13	.	many	TRBJ2-5	CASSPSPRGGETQYF	TGTGCCAGCAGCCCCTCCCCCCGGGGTGGAGAGACCCAGTACTTC
TRBV6-2/TRBV6-3	TRBD1	many	TRBJ1-2	CASSASGTGGGYTF	TGTGCCAGCAGTGCCTCCGGGACAGGGGGTGGCTACACCTTC
TRBV6-1	.	.	TRBJ1-1	CASSITTIRTEAFF	TGTGCCAGCAGCATCACAACAATAAGGACTGAAGCTTTCTTT
TRBV4-1	TRBD2	few	TRBJ2-7	CASSLLFGGLAGVEGGQIF	TGCGCCAGCAGCCTCCTCTTTGGTGGACTAGCGGGAGTCGAGGGCGGGCAAATTTTC
TRBV20-1	TRBD1	many	TRBJ2-7	CSATNRDRGRGEQYF	TGCAGTGCTACGAACCGGGACAGGGGGCGAGGGGAGCAGTACTTC
TRBV4-1	TRBD1	many	TRBJ2-7	CASSQDRTGPYEQYF	TGCGCCAGCAGCCAAGACCGGACAGGACCCTACGAGCAGTACTTC
TRBV4-1	.	few	TRBJ2-7	CASSPQPSSSYEQYF	TGCGCCAGCAGCCCACAACCGTCAAGCTCCTACGAGCAGTACTTC
TRBV11-2	.	many	TRBJ2-7	CASSFIASFYEQYF	TGTGCCAGCAGCTTTATCGCTAGTTTCTACGAGCAGTACTTC
TRBV10-3	.	many	TRBJ2-5	CAISRGQQETQYF	TGTGCCATCAGTCGCGGACAGCAAGAGACCCAGTACTTC
TRBV2	.	many	TRBJ2-2	CASSGDTGELFF	TGTGCCAGCAGTGGAGACACCGGGGAGCTGTTTTTT
TRBV5-1	TRBD1	.	TRBJ1-1	CASSDKRGLNTEAFF	TGCGCCAGCAGCGACAAGAGGGGGCTGAACACTGAAGCTTTCTTT
TRBV12-3/TRBV12-4	TRBD1	many	TRBJ1-5	CASSRTGEVAPQHF	TGTGCCAGCAGTAGGACAGGGGAGGTAGCGCCCCAGCATTTT
TRBV28	TRBD1	many	TRBJ1-5	CASRLGTGDYQPQHF	TGTGCCAGTAGGCTGGGCACAGGGGATTATCAGCCCCAGCATTTT
TRBV30	.	.	TRBJ1-5	CAWNVGGHSNQPQHF	TGTGCCTGGAATGTAGGAGGGCATAGCAATCAGCCCCAGCATTTT
TRBV20-1	TRBD1	many	TRBJ1-1	CSASPGTDRGGAFF	TGCAGTGCTAGTCCCGGGACAGACCGCGGTGGCGCTTTCTTT
TRBV3-1	TRBD2	.	TRBJ2-5	CASSLRGLAQETQYF	TGTGCCAGCAGCCTTCGGGGACTAGCGCAAGAGACCCAGTACTTC
TRBV2	.	many	TRBJ2-5	CASSGESGVETQYF	TGTGCCAGCAGTGGAGAATCGGGGGTCGAGACCCAGTACTTC
TRBV28	.	many	TRBJ1-1	CASSLAGRDTEAFF	TGTGCCAGCAGTTTAGCAGGCCGCGACACTGAAGCTTTCTTT
TRBV7-2	TRBD2	many	TRBJ2-3	CASSLRASGRDTQYF	TGTGCCAGCAGCTTAAGGGCTAGCGGGAGAGATACGCAGTATTTT
TRBV20-1	TRBD1	many	TRBJ1-1	CSALPGQRMNTEAFF	TGCAGTGCTTTGCCGGGACAGAGAATGAACACTGAAGCTTTCTTT